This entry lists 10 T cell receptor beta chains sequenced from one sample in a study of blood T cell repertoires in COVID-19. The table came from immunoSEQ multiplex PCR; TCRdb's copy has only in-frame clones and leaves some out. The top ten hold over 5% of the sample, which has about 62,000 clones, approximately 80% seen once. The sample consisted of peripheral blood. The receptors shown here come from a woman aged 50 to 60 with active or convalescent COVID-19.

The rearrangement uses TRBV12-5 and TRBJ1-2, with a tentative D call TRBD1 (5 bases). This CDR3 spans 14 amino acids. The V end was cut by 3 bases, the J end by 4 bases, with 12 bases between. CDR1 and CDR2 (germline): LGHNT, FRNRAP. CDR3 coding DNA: TGTGCTAGTGGTTTAGTCCCAGGGTCCTATGGCTACACCTTC. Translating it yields CASGLVPGSYGYTF.

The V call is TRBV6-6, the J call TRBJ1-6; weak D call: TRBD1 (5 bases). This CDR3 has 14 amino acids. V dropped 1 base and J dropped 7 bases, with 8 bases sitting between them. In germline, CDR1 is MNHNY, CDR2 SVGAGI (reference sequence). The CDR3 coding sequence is TGTGCCAGCAGTTACTGGGGGGTCAATTCACCCCTCCACTTT. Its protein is CASSYWGVNSPLHF.

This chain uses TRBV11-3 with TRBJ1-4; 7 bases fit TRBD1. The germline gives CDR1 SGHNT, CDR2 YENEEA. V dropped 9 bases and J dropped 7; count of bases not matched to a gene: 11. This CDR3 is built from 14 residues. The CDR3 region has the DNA TGTGCCAGTCCCAAGACAGGGACCAGTGAAAAACTGTTTTTT. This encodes CASPKTGTSEKLFF. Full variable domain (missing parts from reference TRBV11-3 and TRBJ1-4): EAGVVQSPRYKIIEKKQPVAFWCNPISGHNTLYWYLQNLGQGPELLIRYENEEAVDDSQLPKDRFSAERLKGVDSTLKIQPAELGDSAVYLCASPKTGTSEKLFFGSGTQLSVL.

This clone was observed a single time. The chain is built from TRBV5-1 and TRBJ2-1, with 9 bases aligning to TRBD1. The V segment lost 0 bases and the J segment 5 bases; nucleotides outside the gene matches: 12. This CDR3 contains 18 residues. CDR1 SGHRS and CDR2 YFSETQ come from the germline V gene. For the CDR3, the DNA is TGCGCCAGCAGCTTGGGGTCATCCACACAGGGGGCACACAATGAGCAGTTCTTC. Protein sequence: CASSLGSSTQGAHNEQFF.

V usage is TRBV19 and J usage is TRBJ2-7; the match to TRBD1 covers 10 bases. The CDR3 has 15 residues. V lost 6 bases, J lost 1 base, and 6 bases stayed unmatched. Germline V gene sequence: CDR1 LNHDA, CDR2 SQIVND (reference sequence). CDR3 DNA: TGTGCCAGTAGATATGGGACAGGGGTGTCCTACGAGCAGTACTTC. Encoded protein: CASRYGTGVSYEQYF.

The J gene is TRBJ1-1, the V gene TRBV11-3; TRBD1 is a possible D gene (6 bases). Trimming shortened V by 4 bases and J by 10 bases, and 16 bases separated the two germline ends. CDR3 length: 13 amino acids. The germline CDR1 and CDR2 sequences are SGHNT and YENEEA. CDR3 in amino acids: CASSSQGQGPAFF. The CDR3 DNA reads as TGTGCCAGCAGCTCACAAGGGCAGGGGCCAGCTTTCTTT.

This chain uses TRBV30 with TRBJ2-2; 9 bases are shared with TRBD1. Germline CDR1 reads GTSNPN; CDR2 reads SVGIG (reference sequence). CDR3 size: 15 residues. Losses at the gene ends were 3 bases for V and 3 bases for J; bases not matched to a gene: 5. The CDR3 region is CAWRSQGADTGELFF. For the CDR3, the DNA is TGTGCCTGGAGGTCACAGGGGGCGGACACCGGGGAGCTGTTTTTT.

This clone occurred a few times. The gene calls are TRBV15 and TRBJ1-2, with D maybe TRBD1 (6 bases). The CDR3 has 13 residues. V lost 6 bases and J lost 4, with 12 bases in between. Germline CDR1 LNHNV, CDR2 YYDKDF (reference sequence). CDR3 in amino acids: CATSNTGPYGYTF. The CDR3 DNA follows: TGTGCCACCAGTAATACAGGGCCCTATGGCTACACCTTC.

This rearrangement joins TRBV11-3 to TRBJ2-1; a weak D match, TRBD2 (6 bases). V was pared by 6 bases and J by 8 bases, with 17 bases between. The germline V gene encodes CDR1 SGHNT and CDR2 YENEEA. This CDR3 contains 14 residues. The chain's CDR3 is CASSPGRRGDEQFF. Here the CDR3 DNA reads TGTGCCAGCAGTCCCGGGAGAAGGGGCGATGAGCAGTTCTTC.

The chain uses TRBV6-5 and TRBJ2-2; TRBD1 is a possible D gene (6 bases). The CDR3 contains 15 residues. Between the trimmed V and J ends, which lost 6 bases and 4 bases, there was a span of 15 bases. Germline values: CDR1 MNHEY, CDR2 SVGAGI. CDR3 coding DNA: TGTGCCAGCAGCCGGACAGATCGGATCACCGGGGAGCTGTTTTTT. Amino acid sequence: CASSRTDRITGELFF.